This TCR beta chain originates from a study of T cell changes during pregnancy in multiple sclerosis. Assay: immunoSEQ multiplex PCR; the TCRdb copy retains only in-frame clones and omits some. This sample has 45,000 to 60,000 clones, with nearly 95% found just once. Trimming stripped 4 bases from V and 5 bases from J, with 16 bases between. The CDR3 spans 16 residues. The germline gives CDR1 SGHRS, CDR2 YFSETQ. V gene TRBV5-1 combines with J gene TRBJ1-6, with D possibly TRBD1 on 6 matching bases. Sequencing was performed on CD4+ T cells from peripheral blood mononuclear cells, taken after pregnancy. The receptor was derived from a female donor in good health, enrolled as a control in a pregnancy study. This chain's CDR3 is CASSRQGPQDNSPLHF. The CDR3 DNA sequence: TGCGCCAGCAGCCGGCAGGGGCCCCAGGATAATTCACCCCTCCACTTT.